The rows below give T cell receptor beta chains drawn from one sample of a study of long-term antiretroviral therapy in people with HIV. Some clones are missing from TCRdb's copy, which holds only in-frame ones; the method was immunoSEQ multiplex PCR. This sample has 14,000 or so clones, with about 79% found just once. Sequencing was performed on unsorted PBMCs, taken 0.4 years after starting antiretroviral therapy. The receptors stem from a young man with HIV. Each CDR3 is given with its conserved first and last residue. A D gene is named only where the DNA matches it firmly. Size tells how often a clone was seen (once, few, many) or the class of an expanded clone, and some rows leave it out.

TGTGCCATCAGTGGGGGGCGGGATGCGAACACCGGGGAGCTGTTTTTT | CAISGGRDANTGELFF | NA | TRBV10-3 | NA | TRBJ2-2
TGTGCTAGCAGCTTACGGGGACACCAAGAGACCCAGTACTTC | CASSLRGHQETQYF | NA | TRBV7-7 | NA | TRBJ2-5
TGTGCCAGCAGCTTAGTAGGGGGCTTTCAGCCCCAGCATTTT | CASSLVGGFQPQHF | TRBD1 | TRBV7-2 | NA | TRBJ1-5
TGCGCCAGCAGCCAAGTAGGGAGGACTAGCGGGTCGAGCTCCTACAATGAGCAGTTCTTC | CASSQVGRTSGSSSYNEQFF | TRBD2 | TRBV4-1 | NA | TRBJ2-1
TGTGCCAGCAGCTTATTAACCCCCTCGGGGGGGAGTAGCACAAGCTACGAGCAGTACTTC | CASSLLTPSGGSSTSYEQYF | TRBD2 | TRBV7-8 | NA | TRBJ2-7
TGTGCCAGCAGTAACGGTGGGGGGGGGCACAATGAGCAGTTCTTC | CASSNGGGGHNEQFF | NA | TRBV11-3 | NA | TRBJ2-1
TGTGCCAGCAGCGTGAAAGTGGGGGATGGCGAGCAGTACTTC | CASSVKVGDGEQYF | NA | TRBV5-4 | NA | TRBJ2-7
TGTGCCAGCAGCTGGGAGGGACAGCTTATTCCCTACGAGCAGTACTTC | CASSWEGQLIPYEQYF | NA | TRBV7-2 | NA | TRBJ2-7
TGTGCCAGTCACCCCGGTTTTGGAAATGAAAAACTGTTTTTT | CASHPGFGNEKLFF | NA | TRBV19 | NA | TRBJ1-4
TGTGCCAGCAGCCCGGGGACGTTAGTCTATGGCTACACCTTC | CASSPGTLVYGYTF | NA | TRBV7-9 | NA | TRBJ1-2
TGTGCCAGCAGTTTTACTACTCACAACACTGAAGCTTTCTTT | CASSFTTHNTEAFF | NA | TRBV5-5 | NA | TRBJ1-1
TGTGCCAGCAGCTCTGTGGGCCCCCTGGGGTATGGCTACACCTTC | CASSSVGPLGYGYTF | NA | TRBV5-4 | NA | TRBJ1-2
TGTGCCAGCAGCCCTGGAGGAGTCGGAGACTATGGCTACACCTTC | CASSPGGVGDYGYTF | NA | TRBV7-9 | once | TRBJ1-2
TGTGCCAGCAGCTTTAAAGACGGACCGAGCTCCTACAATGAGCAGTTCTTC | CASSFKDGPSSYNEQFF | NA | TRBV11-2 | NA | TRBJ2-1
TGTGCCAGCAGCGTAGCTCCGACTAGAGGGCAAGAGACCCAGTACTTC | CASSVAPTRGQETQYF | NA | TRBV9 | NA | TRBJ2-5
TGTGCCAGCAGGAAGAGGGAAGCTTTCTTT | CASRKREAFF | NA | TRBV28 | NA | TRBJ1-1
TGTGCCTGGAGTGTCCCCGGGACAGGGACCTTTTCTGAGCAGTACTTC | CAWSVPGTGTFSEQYF | TRBD1 | TRBV30 | NA | TRBJ2-7
TGTGCCAGCAGTGCCACTAGCGGGGGGGCCTATAGCACAGATACGCAGTATTTT | CASSATSGGAYSTDTQYF | TRBD2 | TRBV6-1 | NA | TRBJ2-3
TGTGCCTGGACGGGGACAGGGGATTCTGGCTACACCTTC | CAWTGTGDSGYTF | TRBD1 | TRBV30 | few | TRBJ1-2
TGTGCCAGCAGCTTAAATATGGCTTACAGGACAGATACGCAGTATTTT | CASSLNMAYRTDTQYF | NA | TRBV27 | NA | TRBJ2-3
TGCGCCAGCAGCTTGGCCGGTGGCGGAGGAGAAAAACTGTTTTTT | CASSLAGGGGEKLFF | NA | TRBV5-1 | NA | TRBJ1-4
TGTGCCAGCAGTGACCTTCCCGCACAAGAGACCCAGTACTTC | CASSDLPAQETQYF | NA | TRBV2 | NA | TRBJ2-5
TGTGCCAGCAGTGTGCCCAGGGGGCGCGGTGAAAAACTGTTTTTT | CASSVPRGRGEKLFF | TRBD1 | TRBV28 | NA | TRBJ1-4
TGTGCCAGCAGCTTGGGTGCGGGGCCTACCGGGGAGCTGTTTTTT | CASSLGAGPTGELFF | NA | TRBV5-4 | once | TRBJ2-2
TGTGCCACCAGCGACACGCGTACTAGCGGCCTCTCCTACGAGCAGTACTTC | CATSDTRTSGLSYEQYF | TRBD2 | TRBV15 | few | TRBJ2-7
TGTGCCAGCAGTTCCGTCGGGGGCGAGGATGAGACCCAGTACTTC | CASSSVGGEDETQYF | NA | TRBV5-6 | once | TRBJ2-5
TGTGCCAGCAGTTCCCGACAGGGGACCTCCTACAATGAGCAGTTCTTC | CASSSRQGTSYNEQFF | TRBD1 | TRBV27 | NA | TRBJ2-1
TGTGCCAGCAGTCGACCGGCGGACGGAAGCTATGGCTACACCTTC | CASSRPADGSYGYTF | NA | TRBV5-6 | NA | TRBJ1-2
TGTGCCAGCAGCCTTGACCTAGCGGGGGAAGAGACCCAGTACTTC | CASSLDLAGEETQYF | TRBD2 | TRBV5-6 | NA | TRBJ2-5
TGTGCCAGCAGTATCTCGACAGGGGGCGCGACCTACGAGCAGTACTTC | CASSISTGGATYEQYF | TRBD1 | TRBV27 | NA | TRBJ2-7
TGCGCCAGCAGCTTACCGGGACTAGCGGGAGGAGATACGCAGTATTTT | CASSLPGLAGGDTQYF | TRBD2 | TRBV5-1 | NA | TRBJ2-3
TGCGCCAGCAGCCATGGACTAGGTTCCGGGGAGCTGTTTTTT | CASSHGLGSGELFF | TRBD2 | TRBV4-3 | NA | TRBJ2-2
TGTGCCAGCAGGGCGGACAGGGGGAATGGCTACACCTTC | CASRADRGNGYTF | TRBD1 | TRBV6-6 | NA | TRBJ1-2
TGTGCCAGCAGCTTGGTTCCGAGCAATCAGCCCCAGCATTTT | CASSLVPSNQPQHF | NA | TRBV5-5 | once | TRBJ1-5
TGTGCCAGCAGTGAAGGGACAGGGCACTACGAGCAGTACTTC | CASSEGTGHYEQYF | TRBD1 | TRBV25-1 | once | TRBJ2-7
TGTGCCAGCAGCCTCCCCCCTGGGGGCGAGCATCCAAGTGGGACCCAGTACTTC | CASSLPPGGEHPSGTQYF | NA | TRBV9 | NA | TRBJ2-5
TGCGCCAGCAGTGAGTCTCCGCAGGATAACAATCAGCCCCAGCATTTT | CASSESPQDNNQPQHF | NA | TRBV10-1 | NA | TRBJ1-5
TGTGCCAGCAGCTCGGTGACGGATACCTACGAGCAGTACTTC | CASSSVTDTYEQYF | NA | TRBV7-9 | NA | TRBJ2-7
TGTGCCAGCAGCCAAGCCTATGGAGGGACCTACTATGGCTACACCTTC | CASSQAYGGTYYGYTF | NA | TRBV14 | few | TRBJ1-2
TGTGCCAGCAGCCAAGGACAGGGGTCTGACGAGCAGTACTTC | CASSQGQGSDEQYF | TRBD1 | TRBV11-3 | NA | TRBJ2-7
TGCGCCAGCAGCTTCACAGATACGCAGTATTTT | CASSFTDTQYF | NA | TRBV5-1 | once | TRBJ2-3
TGTGCCAGCAGCTTAGGGGGAGCGAACACCGGGGAGCTGTTTTTT | CASSLGGANTGELFF | NA | TRBV7-2 | NA | TRBJ2-2
TGTGCCAGCAGTTACCGGGACAGGGGGCCCACCGGGGAGCTGTTTTTT | CASSYRDRGPTGELFF | TRBD1 | TRBV6-5 | NA | TRBJ2-2
TGTGCCAGCAGTACAGGGTTGGGCACCGGGGAGCTGTTTTTT | CASSTGLGTGELFF | NA | TRBV6-5 | NA | TRBJ2-2
TGTGCCAGCAGCTTAGTAGGGGGAAATCAGCCCCAGCATTTT | CASSLVGGNQPQHF | NA | TRBV11-2 | once | TRBJ1-5
TGTGCCAGCAGCTTAGGCGGGCAAGGAAACACCATATATTTT | CASSLGGQGNTIYF | NA | TRBV7-9 | NA | TRBJ1-3
TGTGCCTGGGAGGGACAGCTAGGGTTTAAGCAGTACTTC | CAWEGQLGFKQYF | TRBD1 | TRBV30 | once | TRBJ2-7
TGTGCCAGCAGCCGCGCGGGGGAGACCCAGTACTTC | CASSRAGETQYF | NA | TRBV6-6 | NA | TRBJ2-5
TGTGCCAGCAGTCCCACAGGGGGCGTTCAGCCCCAGCATTTT | CASSPTGGVQPQHF | TRBD1 | TRBV6-5 | NA | TRBJ1-5
TGTGCCAGCAGCCCCGTTTGGGACAGAGGTTATAGCAATCAGCCCCAGCATTTT | CASSPVWDRGYSNQPQHF | NA | TRBV21-1 | NA | TRBJ1-5